This T cell receptor beta chain was documented in a study of brain T cells in children with intractable seizures. Whole-study results and caveats: Pre-surgery blood may have been undersampled, hiding some clones. Patients' HCMV serostatus was unknown; virus specificity rests on CDR3 similarity alone.

Method: immunoSEQ multiplex PCR; TCRdb's copy keeps in-frame clones and lacks some. The table lists about 340,000 clones, over 90% of them singletons, with 5.7% in the top ten. Documented time point: blood from clinic visit 5 months post-surgery; TSC patient then seizure free. Only cases whose brain tissue showed the highest T cell transcript signatures were sequenced. V lost 7 bases, J lost 6 bases, and 19 bases lay in between. The germline CDR1 and CDR2 sequences are MDHEN and SYDVKM. The CDR3 runs 14 residues. To note about this clone: Its antigen is unidentified.

The source is a boy less than two years old with tuberous sclerosis and intractable seizures. This specimen consisted of peripheral blood, obtained about 5 months after surgery. This chain joins TRBV28 and TRBJ2-7; a possible D gene is TRBD2 (6 bases). CDR3 residues: CASTRAATSPEQYF. CDR3 DNA sequence: TGTGCCAGCACCCGCGCTGCTACTAGCCCCGAGCAGTACTTC.